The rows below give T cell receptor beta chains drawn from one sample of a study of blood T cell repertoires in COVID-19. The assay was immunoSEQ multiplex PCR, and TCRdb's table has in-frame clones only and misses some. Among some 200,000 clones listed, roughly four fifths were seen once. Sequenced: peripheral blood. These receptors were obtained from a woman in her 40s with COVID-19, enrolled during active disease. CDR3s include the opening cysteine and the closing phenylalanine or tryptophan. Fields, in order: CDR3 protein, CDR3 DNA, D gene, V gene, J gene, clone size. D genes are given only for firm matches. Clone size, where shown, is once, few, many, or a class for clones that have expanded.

CASNHLAEAFF	TGTGCCAGCAATCATTTAGCAGAAGCTTTCTTT	NA	TRBV28	TRBJ1-1	once
CASSWTGVGMGYTF	TGTGCCAGCAGCTGGACCGGGGTGGGGATGGGCTACACCTTC	NA	TRBV5-4	TRBJ1-2	once
CASSEGLAAYNEQFF	TGTGCCAGCAGTGAAGGTCTAGCGGCTTACAATGAGCAGTTCTTC	TRBD2	TRBV2	TRBJ2-1	NA
CASSRQGPLATNEKLFF	TGTGCCAGCTCACGACAGGGGCCACTTGCAACTAATGAAAAACTGTTTTTT	TRBD1	TRBV18	TRBJ1-4	NA
CASSTPLPGGEKLFF	TGTGCCAGCAGTACCCCCCTGCCAGGGGGCGAAAAACTGTTTTTT	TRBD1	TRBV5-8	TRBJ1-4	NA
CASTGGYEQYF	TGTGCCAGCACCGGCGGCTACGAGCAGTACTTC	NA	TRBV27	TRBJ2-7	NA
CASRIRQGPSYEQYF	TGTGCCAGCAGGATAAGACAGGGACCCTCCTACGAGCAGTACTTC	TRBD1	TRBV27	TRBJ2-7	NA
CASSPTSGRETQYF	TGTGCCAGCAGCCCCACTAGCGGGAGGGAGACCCAGTACTTC	TRBD2	TRBV3-1/TRBV3-2	TRBJ2-5	NA
CASSPGNPGNTIYF	TGTGCCAGCAGCCCGGGGAACCCTGGAAACACCATATATTTT	NA	TRBV9	TRBJ1-3	NA
CASSPMGRATDTQYF	TGTGCCAGCAGCCCCATGGGGAGGGCCACAGATACGCAGTATTTT	TRBD2	TRBV11-3	TRBJ2-3	NA
CASSLRDRSNEQFF	TGCGCCAGCAGCCTGAGGGACAGAAGCAATGAGCAGTTCTTC	TRBD1	TRBV4-1	TRBJ2-1	NA
CACKGDTDTQYF	TGTGCCTGCAAGGGGGACACAGATACGCAGTATTTT	NA	TRBV12-3/TRBV12-4	TRBJ2-3	few
CASSTQMGQGIGGSEKLFF	TGTGCCAGCAGCACTCAAATGGGACAGGGAATTGGAGGGAGTGAAAAACTGTTTTTT	TRBD1	TRBV7-9	TRBJ1-4	few
CASSLLAGGTDTQYF	TGTGCCAGCAGCTTACTAGCGGGAGGGACAGATACGCAGTATTTT	TRBD2	TRBV11-1	TRBJ2-3	NA
CASSSGPRTEAFF	TGTGCCAGCAGTTCCGGCCCGAGGACTGAAGCTTTCTTT	NA	TRBV25-1	TRBJ1-1	NA
CASSRLQETQYF	TGTGCCAGCAGCCGACTCCAAGAGACCCAGTACTTC	NA	TRBV7-9	TRBJ2-5	NA
CASRKQGYEQYF	TGTGCCAGCAGAAAACAGGGGTACGAGCAGTACTTC	TRBD1	TRBV12-3/TRBV12-4	TRBJ2-7	NA
CASSFSSGANVLTF	TGTGCCAGCAGCTTTAGTTCTGGGGCCAACGTCCTGACTTTC	NA	TRBV5-4	TRBJ2-6	NA
CASRPGLTLSDTQYF	TGTGCCAGTAGACCGGGACTAACGCTGTCGGATACGCAGTATTTT	TRBD2	TRBV19	TRBJ2-3	NA
CASSLEGQPNSPLHF	TGTGCCAGCAGCTTAGAGGGACAGCCTAATTCACCCCTCCACTTT	TRBD1	TRBV11-2	TRBJ1-6	few
CASRASGLTGELFF	TGTGCCAGTAGAGCTAGCGGTTTAACCGGGGAGCTGTTTTTT	TRBD2	TRBV19	TRBJ2-2	NA
CASSLSGRSPLHF	TGTGCCAGCAGCTTGTCAGGGAGGTCACCCCTCCACTTT	NA	TRBV5-8	TRBJ1-6	NA
CASSQEGGGGGYTF	TGCGCCAGCAGCCAAGAAGGGGGGGGCGGAGGCTACACCTTC	NA	TRBV4-1	TRBJ1-2	few
CASSPGTGQYQPQHF	TGCGCCAGCAGCCCCGGGACAGGGCAATATCAGCCCCAGCATTTT	TRBD1	TRBV4-1	TRBJ1-5	NA
CASSLNGLAGDEQFF	TGTGCCAGCAGTCTTAACGGACTAGCGGGAGATGAGCAGTTCTTC	TRBD2	TRBV7-3	TRBJ2-1	NA
CSASWTAGQPQHF	TGCAGTGCTAGTTGGACGGCGGGGCAGCCCCAGCATTTT	NA	TRBV20-1	TRBJ1-5	once
CAWRFGGGATGELFF	TGTGCCTGGAGGTTTGGCGGGGGGGCAACCGGGGAGCTGTTTTTT	TRBD2	TRBV30	TRBJ2-2	NA
CASSYRGFQETQYF	TGTGCCAGCAGTTATCGAGGGTTCCAAGAGACCCAGTACTTC	NA	TRBV6-6	TRBJ2-5	few
CASSQEVAGLGIETQYF	TGCGCCAGCAGCCAAGAGGTTGCGGGACTAGGGATAGAGACCCAGTACTTC	TRBD2	TRBV4-1	TRBJ2-5	NA
CSVSRTPVNEQYF	TGCAGCGTCTCCAGGACTCCCGTCAACGAGCAGTACTTC	NA	TRBV29-1	TRBJ2-7	NA
CASSYGQGGYNEQFF	TGTGCCAGCAGCTACGGACAGGGGGGGTACAATGAGCAGTTCTTC	TRBD1	TRBV7-6	TRBJ2-1	NA
CASSPTPQETQYF	TGTGCCAGCTCGCCTACCCCCCAAGAGACCCAGTACTTC	NA	TRBV18	TRBJ2-5	NA